The 6 T cell receptor beta chains in this list originate from one sample, sequenced in a study of T cell responses to AZD1222 COVID-19 vaccine. TCRdb keeps only in-frame clones here, not all; method: immunoSEQ multiplex PCR. The data contain roughly 85,000 clones, approximately 88% of them singletons. The sample was peripheral blood, taken on day 0 of MenACWY control vaccination. Receptor source: an adult in good health.

This clone occurred once. V and J are TRBV9 and TRBJ2-7; TRBD2 might be the D (6 bases). This CDR3 is built from 15 residues. The V end lost 6 bases, the J end lost 2 bases, and 18 bases lay between the germline ends. Looked up from germline, CDR1 is SGDLS and CDR2 is YYNGEE. The CDR3 DNA is TGTGCCAGCAACAGAGGAGGGCAGCTCACCTACGAGCAGTACTTC. Its protein is CASNRGGQLTYEQYF.

The chain joins TRBV3-1 (or the pseudogene TRBV3-2) to TRBJ2-3; TRBD2 agrees at 8 bases. V was pared by 2 bases and J by 10 bases, with 14 bases of the junction left unmatched. The CDR3 covers 16 residues. Germline CDR1 reads LGHDT; CDR2 reads YNNKEL (reference sequence). In DNA, the CDR3 is TGTGCCAGCAGCCAAACGAGGCTAGCGGGCCCCTTGGCGCAGTATTTT. Translating gives CASSQTRLAGPLAQYF.

The chain recombines TRBV4-1 with TRBJ2-4, with a possible D match to TRBD2 (6 bases). V was trimmed by 1 base and J by 6 bases, leaving 16 bases between them. Germline V gene sequence: CDR1 MGHRA, CDR2 YSYEKL. This CDR3 region has 16 residues. CDR3 coding DNA: TGCGCCAGCAGCCAAGCGGGTGGCGGGGTATCAAACATTCAGTACTTC. The encoded protein is CASSQAGGGVSNIQYF.

V gene TRBV20-1 combines with J gene TRBJ1-1, with D uncertain. CDR1 and CDR2 (germline): DFQATT, SNEGSKA (reference sequence). The CDR3 is 10 residues long. V shed 1 base and J shed 10 bases, with 7 bases lying between them. The CDR3 loop is CSARGAPAFF. The CDR3 DNA reads TGCAGTGCTAGAGGGGCCCCAGCTTTCTTT.

J is TRBJ2-2 and V is TRBV25-1, with D possibly TRBD2 on 6 matching bases. The length of the CDR3 is 15 residues. The ends were cut back, 6 bases at V and 2 bases at J, with 13 bases in the middle. Germline V gene sequence: CDR1 MGHDK, CDR2 SYGVNS. The CDR3 sequence is CASRAAGTNTGELFF. CDR3 DNA: TGTGCCAGCAGGGCGGCGGGGACTAACACCGGGGAGCTGTTTTTT.

CDR3 bases: TGCGCCAGCAGCTTGGCCACGGGACTAGCGGGGGGGTCCTACGAGCAGTACTTC. It translates to CASSLATGLAGGSYEQYF. V usage is TRBV5-1 and J usage is TRBJ2-7, with 16 positions matching TRBD2. The junction had 4 bases not matched to a gene; V was cut back by 0 bases and J by 1 base. Germline lookup yields CDR1 SGHRS and CDR2 YFSETQ. The CDR3 loop spans 18 amino acids.